Ten or more counts support the clone carrying this TCR beta chain. What it binds is unknown. The sample originates from a study of blood T cells in healthy people across ages. Primers used in a second PCR of roughly 6 to 12 cycles were a sample-barcoded 5' primer and a J-beta primer mix. A tag from a template-switch adaptor with 12 random nucleotides marked each cDNA molecule. CDR3-containing paired-end reads numbering at least 2.5 million came from each sample. In TCRdb, the 5' RACE reads were re-called with MiXCR into one record per CDR3 protein. The top ten hold roughly 8% of the sample, which has about 1.7 million distinct CDR3 sequences, 28% seen once. Healthy Caucasian individuals from Russia aged roughly 6 to 100 served as donors. Per the germline V gene, CDR1 is SGHAT and CDR2 is FQNNGV. Trimming took off 6 bases at V and 2 bases at J, with 14 bases between the two ends. The CDR3 totals 14 residues.

The study, taken as a whole, reports: In the absence of known donor CMV status, changes in expanded clonotypes were possibly confounded.

This TCR was recovered from a woman in her 30s in good health. This chain connects TRBV11-2 to TRBJ2-7, with D unclear. The sample consisted of blood. The CDR3 bases are TGTGCCAGCAGTACCAATGACCGTCCCTACGAGCAGTACTTC. Translation gives CASSTNDRPYEQYF.